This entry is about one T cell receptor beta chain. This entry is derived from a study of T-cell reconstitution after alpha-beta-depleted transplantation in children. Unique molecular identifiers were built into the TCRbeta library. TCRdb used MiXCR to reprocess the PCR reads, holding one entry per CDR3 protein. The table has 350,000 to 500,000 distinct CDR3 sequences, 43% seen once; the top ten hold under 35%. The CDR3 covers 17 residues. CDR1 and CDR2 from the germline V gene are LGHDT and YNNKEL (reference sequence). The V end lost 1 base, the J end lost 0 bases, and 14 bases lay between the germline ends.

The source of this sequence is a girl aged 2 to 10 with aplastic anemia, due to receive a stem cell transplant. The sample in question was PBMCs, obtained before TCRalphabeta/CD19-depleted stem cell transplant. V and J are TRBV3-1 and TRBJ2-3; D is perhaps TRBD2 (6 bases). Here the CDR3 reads CASSQGISGASTDTQYF. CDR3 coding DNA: TGTGCCAGCAGCCAAGGAATTAGCGGAGCTAGCACAGATACGCAGTATTTT.